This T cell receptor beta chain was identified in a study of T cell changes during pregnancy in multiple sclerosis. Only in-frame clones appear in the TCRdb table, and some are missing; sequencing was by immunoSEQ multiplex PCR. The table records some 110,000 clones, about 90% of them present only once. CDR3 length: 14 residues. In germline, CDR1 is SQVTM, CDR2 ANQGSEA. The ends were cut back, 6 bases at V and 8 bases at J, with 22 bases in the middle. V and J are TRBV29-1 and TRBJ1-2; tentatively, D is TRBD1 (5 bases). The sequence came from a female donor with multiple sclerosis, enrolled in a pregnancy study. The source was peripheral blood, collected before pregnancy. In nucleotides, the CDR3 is TGCAGCGTAGGCGAACAGGAATCTGTACACGGCTACACCTTC. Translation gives CSVGEQESVHGYTF.